This T cell receptor (beta chain) was retrieved from a study of cytomegalovirus exposure and HLA in healthy donors. Study as a whole: Researchers previously reported finding about 110 million unique TCR beta sequences from 170 million or so T cells. General study points: In an earlier analysis, most TCR beta V segments were productive about 87% or about 30% of the time. Upon later analysis, HLA-associated TCR beta chains proved more clonally expanded than other, equally common chains. Later analysis showed most CMV-associated TCR beta chains appearing HLA-restricted.

Germline V lookup: CDR1 SGDLS, CDR2 YYNGEE. CDR3 length: 12 amino acids. Trimming took 1 base from V and 3 from J, leaving 4 bases between them. PCR employed 60 Vbeta and 13 Jbeta primers. TCRdb keeps only in-frame clones here, not all; method: immunoSEQ multiplex PCR. The data hold under 200,000 clones, with about 76% observed a single time. Notes on this clone: No antigen is known for it.

The sample consisted of PBMCs. The chain uses TRBV9 and TRBJ1-2; D remains unclear. The clonotype was recovered from a woman aged 18-30 years in good health and CMV-seropositive. The CDR3: CASSVSDYGYTF. The DNA for the CDR3 is TGTGCCAGCAGCGTATCAGACTATGGCTACACCTTC. The full variable domain, its missing parts supplied by reference TRBV9 and TRBJ1-2, is DSGVTQTPKHLITATGQRVTLRCSPRSGDLSVYWYQQSLDQGLQFLIQYYNGEERAKGNILERFSAQQFPDLHSELNLSSLELGDSALYFCASSVSDYGYTFGSGTRLTVV.